This T cell receptor beta chain was identified in a study of T cell responses to AZD1222 COVID-19 vaccine. Method: immunoSEQ multiplex PCR; TCRdb's copy keeps in-frame clones and lacks some. The repertoire holds about 79,000 clones, with about 90% as singletons. Study-level findings and limits: Donors were largely white British and mainly female; clonal diversity was possibly underestimated. Once two AZD1222 doses were given, Spike-specific TCR breadth and depth went up. Nearly half of spike-specific TCRs reportedly go after variant regions that carry no mutations.

Comment on this clone: The antigen is undetermined.

This CDR3 region has 16 residues. Germline values: CDR1 LGHNT, CDR2 FRNRAP. V gave up 5 bases and J gave up 1 base; unmatched junction bases: 6. J is TRBJ2-2 and V is TRBV12-5, with 8 bases lining up with TRBD1. This receptor was obtained from an adult in good health. Sequencing used peripheral blood, obtained on day 0 of MenACWY control vaccination. In DNA, the CDR3 is TGTGCTAGTGGTCTCGGACAGGGAATGAACACCGGGGAGCTGTTTTTT. It specifies CASGLGQGMNTGELFF.